The source of this T cell receptor beta chain is a study of cytomegalovirus exposure and HLA in healthy donors. The length of the CDR3 is 16 residues. Germline V gives CDR1 LNHNV, CDR2 YYDKDF (reference sequence). V dropped 1 base and J dropped 4; count of bases not matched to a gene: 2. With 60 Vbeta and 13 Jbeta primers, the PCR was carried out. Profiling relied on immunoSEQ multiplex PCR, and the TCRdb table lists in-frame clones only, not all of them. Its listing shows approximately 70,000 clones. Specimen: PBMCs. The genes are TRBV15 and TRBJ2-2; 11 nucleotides agree with TRBD1. The sequence derives from a woman between 40 and 55 years old in good health and CMV-seropositive. CDR3 in DNA: TGTGCCACCAGCAGAGGGGGGACAGGGGGCACCGGGGAGCTGTTTTTT. Encoded protein: CATSRGGTGGTGELFF.